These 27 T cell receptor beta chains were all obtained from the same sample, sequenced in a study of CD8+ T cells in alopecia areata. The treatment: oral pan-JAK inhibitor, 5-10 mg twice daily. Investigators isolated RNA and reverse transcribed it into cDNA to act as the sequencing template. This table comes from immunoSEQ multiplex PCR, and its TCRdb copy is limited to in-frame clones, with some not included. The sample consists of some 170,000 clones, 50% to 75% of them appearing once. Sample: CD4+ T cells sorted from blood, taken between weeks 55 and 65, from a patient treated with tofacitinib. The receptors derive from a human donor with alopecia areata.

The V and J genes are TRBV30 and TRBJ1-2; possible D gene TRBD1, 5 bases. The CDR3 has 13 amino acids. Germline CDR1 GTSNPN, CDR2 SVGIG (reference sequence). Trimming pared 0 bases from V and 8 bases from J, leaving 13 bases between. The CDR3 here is CAWSVGRKTGYTF. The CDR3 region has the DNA TGTGCCTGGAGTGTGGGGCGGAAAACGGGCTACACCTTC.

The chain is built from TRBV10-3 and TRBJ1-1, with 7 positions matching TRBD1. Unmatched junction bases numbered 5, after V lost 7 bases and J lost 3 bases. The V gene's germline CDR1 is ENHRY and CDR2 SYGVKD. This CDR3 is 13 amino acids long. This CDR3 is CAITPDRYTEAFF. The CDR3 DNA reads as TGTGCCATCACCCCGGACAGGTACACTGAAGCTTTCTTT.

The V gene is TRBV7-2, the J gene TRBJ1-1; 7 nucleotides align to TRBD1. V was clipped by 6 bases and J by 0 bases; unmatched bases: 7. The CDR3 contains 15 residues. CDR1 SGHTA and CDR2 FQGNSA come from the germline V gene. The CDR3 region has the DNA TGTGCCAGCAGTTCGGGACAGACCATGAACACTGAAGCTTTCTTT. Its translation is CASSSGQTMNTEAFF.

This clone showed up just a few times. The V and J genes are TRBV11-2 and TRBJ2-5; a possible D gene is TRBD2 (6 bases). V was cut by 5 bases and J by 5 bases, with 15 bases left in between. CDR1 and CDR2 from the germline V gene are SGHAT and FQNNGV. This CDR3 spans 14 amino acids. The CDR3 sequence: CASSPDVGRETQYF. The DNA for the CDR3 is TGTGCCAGCAGCCCTGATGTGGGGAGGGAGACCCAGTACTTC.

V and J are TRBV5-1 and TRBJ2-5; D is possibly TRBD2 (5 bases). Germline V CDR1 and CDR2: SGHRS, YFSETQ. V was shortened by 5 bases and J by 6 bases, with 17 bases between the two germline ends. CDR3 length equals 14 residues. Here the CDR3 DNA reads TGCGCCAGCAGGCCTAACAGCGGCGAGAAGACCCAGTACTTC. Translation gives CASRPNSGEKTQYF.

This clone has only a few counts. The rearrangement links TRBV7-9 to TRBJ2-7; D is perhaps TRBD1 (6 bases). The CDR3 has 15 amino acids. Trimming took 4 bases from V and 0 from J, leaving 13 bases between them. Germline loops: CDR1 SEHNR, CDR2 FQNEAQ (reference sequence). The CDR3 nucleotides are TGTGCCAGCAGCTCGGGACACCTGAGCTCCTACGAGCAGTACTTC. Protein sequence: CASSSGHLSSYEQYF. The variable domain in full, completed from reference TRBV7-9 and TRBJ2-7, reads DTGVSQNPRHKITKRGQNVTFRCDPISEHNRLYWYRQTLGQGPEFLTYFQNEAQLEKSRLLSDRFSAERPKGSFSTLEIQRTEQGDSAMYLCASSSGHLSSYEQYFGPGTRLTVT.

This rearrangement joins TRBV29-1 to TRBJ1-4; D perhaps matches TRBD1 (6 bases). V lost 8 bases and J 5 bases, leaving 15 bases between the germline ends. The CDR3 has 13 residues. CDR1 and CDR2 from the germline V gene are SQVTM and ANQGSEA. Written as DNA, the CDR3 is TGCAGCATGACGACCGGGACAAATGAAAAACTGTTTTTT. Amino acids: CSMTTGTNEKLFF.

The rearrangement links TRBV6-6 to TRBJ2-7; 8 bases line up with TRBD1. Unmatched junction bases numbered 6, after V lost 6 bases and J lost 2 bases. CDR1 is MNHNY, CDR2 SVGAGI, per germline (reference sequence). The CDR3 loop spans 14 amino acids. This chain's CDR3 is CASSLDRETYEQYF. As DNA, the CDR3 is TGTGCCAGCAGCCTGGACAGGGAGACCTACGAGCAGTACTTC.

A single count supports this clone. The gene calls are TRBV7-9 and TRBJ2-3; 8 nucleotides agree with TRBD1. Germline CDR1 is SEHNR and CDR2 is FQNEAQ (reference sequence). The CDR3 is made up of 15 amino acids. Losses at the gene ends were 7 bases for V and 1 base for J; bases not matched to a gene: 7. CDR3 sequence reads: CASITTGGGTDTQYF. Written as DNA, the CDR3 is TGTGCCAGCATCACAACAGGGGGTGGCACAGATACGCAGTATTTT.

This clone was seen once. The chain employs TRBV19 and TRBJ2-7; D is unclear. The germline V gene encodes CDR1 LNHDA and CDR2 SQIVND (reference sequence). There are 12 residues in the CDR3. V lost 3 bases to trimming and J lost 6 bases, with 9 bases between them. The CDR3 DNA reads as TGTGCCAGTAGTATGTCAAGTTCCGAGCAGTACTTC. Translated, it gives CASSMSSSEQYF.

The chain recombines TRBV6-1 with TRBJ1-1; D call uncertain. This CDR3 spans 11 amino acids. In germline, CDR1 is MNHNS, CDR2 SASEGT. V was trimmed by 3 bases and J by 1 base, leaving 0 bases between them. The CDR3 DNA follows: TGTGCCAGCAGTGAGAACACTGAAGCTTTCTTT. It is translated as CASSENTEAFF.

The CDR3 DNA reads as TGTGCCAGCAGCTTTTTGGGGCCCCAATCAGGGGGGAACACTGAAGCTTTCTTT. Translation: CASSFLGPQSGGNTEAFF. The J gene is TRBJ1-1, the V gene TRBV7-9; TRBD1 matches 7 bases. V lost 3 bases and J lost 1; bases outside the gene matches: 14. The CDR3 has 18 residues. Germline V lookup: CDR1 SEHNR, CDR2 FQNEAQ (reference sequence).

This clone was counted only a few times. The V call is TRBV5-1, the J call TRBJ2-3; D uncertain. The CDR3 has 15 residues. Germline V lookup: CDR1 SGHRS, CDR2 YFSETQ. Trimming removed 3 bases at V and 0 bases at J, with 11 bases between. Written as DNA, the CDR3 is TGCGCCAGCAGCTCCCTAGTGGGCAGCACAGATACGCAGTATTTT. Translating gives CASSSLVGSTDTQYF. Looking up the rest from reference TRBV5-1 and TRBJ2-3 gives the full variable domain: KAGVTQTPRYLIKTRGQQVTLSCSPISGHRSVSWYQQTPGQGLQFLFEYFSETQRNKGNFPGRFSGRQFSNSRSEMNVSTLELGDSALYLCASSSLVGSTDTQYFGPGTRLTVL.

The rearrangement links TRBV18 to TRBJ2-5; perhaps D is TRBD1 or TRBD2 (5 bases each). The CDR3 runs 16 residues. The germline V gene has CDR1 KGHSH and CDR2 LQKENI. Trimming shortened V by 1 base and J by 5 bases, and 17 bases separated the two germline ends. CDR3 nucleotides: TGTGCCAGCTCACCACTTCGGACACAAGAGGGGGAGACCCAGTACTTC. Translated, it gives CASSPLRTQEGETQYF.

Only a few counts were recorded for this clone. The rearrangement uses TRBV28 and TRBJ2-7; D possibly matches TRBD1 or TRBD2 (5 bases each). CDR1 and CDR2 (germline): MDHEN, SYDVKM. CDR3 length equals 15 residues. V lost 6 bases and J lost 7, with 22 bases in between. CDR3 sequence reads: CASSSRDGALGEQYF. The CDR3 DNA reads TGTGCCAGCAGCAGTCGGGACGGAGCCTTAGGAGAGCAGTACTTC. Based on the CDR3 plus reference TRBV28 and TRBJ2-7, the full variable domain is DVKVTQSSRYLVKRTGEKVFLECVQDMDHENMFWYRQDPGLGLRLIYFSYDVKMKEKGDIPEGYSVSREKKERFSLILESASTNQTSMYLCASSSRDGALGEQYFGPGTRLTVT.

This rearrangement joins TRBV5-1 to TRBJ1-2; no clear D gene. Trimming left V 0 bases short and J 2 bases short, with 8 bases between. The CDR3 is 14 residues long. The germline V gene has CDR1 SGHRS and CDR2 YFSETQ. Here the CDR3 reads CASSLAQQNYGYTF. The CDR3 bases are TGCGCCAGCAGCTTGGCACAGCAAAACTATGGCTACACCTTC.

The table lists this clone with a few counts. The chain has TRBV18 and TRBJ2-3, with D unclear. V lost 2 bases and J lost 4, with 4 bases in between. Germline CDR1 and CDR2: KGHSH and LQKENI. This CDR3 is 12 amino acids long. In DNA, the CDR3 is TGTGCCAGCTCACCAATGGCAGATACGCAGTATTTT. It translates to CASSPMADTQYF.

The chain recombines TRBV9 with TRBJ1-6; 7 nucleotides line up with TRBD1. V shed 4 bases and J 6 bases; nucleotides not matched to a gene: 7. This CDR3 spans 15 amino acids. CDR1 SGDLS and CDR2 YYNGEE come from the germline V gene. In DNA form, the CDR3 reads TGTGCCAGCAGCCCGAGACAGGGAGGTAATTCACCCCTCCACTTT. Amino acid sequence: CASSPRQGGNSPLHF.

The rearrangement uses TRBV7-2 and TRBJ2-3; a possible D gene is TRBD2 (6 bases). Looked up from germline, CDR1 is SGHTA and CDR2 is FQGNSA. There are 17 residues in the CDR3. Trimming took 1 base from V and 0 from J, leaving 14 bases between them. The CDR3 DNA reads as TGTGCCAGCAGCTTAGTCGTCACGGGAGCGAGCACAGATACGCAGTATTTT. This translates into CASSLVVTGASTDTQYF.

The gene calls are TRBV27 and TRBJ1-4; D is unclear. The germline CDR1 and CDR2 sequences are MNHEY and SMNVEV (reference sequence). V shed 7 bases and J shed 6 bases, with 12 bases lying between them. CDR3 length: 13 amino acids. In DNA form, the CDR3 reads TGTGCCAGCAACGACGGTGGGGATGAAAAACTGTTTTTT. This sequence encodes CASNDGGDEKLFF. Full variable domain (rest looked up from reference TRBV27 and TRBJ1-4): EAQVTQNPRYLITVTGKKLTVTCSQNMNHEYMSWYRQDPGLGLRQIYYSMNVEVTDKGDVPEGYKVSRKEKRNFPLILESPSPNQTSLYFCASNDGGDEKLFFGSGTQLSVL.

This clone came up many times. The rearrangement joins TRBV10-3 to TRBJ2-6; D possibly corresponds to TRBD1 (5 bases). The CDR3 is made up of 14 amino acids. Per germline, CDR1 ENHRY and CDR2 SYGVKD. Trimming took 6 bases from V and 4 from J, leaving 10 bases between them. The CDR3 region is CAIRLGAGANVLTF. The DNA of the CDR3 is TGTGCCATCAGGTTAGGGGCCGGGGCCAACGTCCTGACTTTC.

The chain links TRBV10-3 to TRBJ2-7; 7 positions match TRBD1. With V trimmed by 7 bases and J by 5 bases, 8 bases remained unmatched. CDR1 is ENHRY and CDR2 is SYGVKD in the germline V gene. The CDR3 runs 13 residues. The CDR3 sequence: CAIMIQGSHEQYF. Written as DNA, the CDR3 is TGTGCCATCATGATACAGGGGAGCCACGAGCAGTACTTC.

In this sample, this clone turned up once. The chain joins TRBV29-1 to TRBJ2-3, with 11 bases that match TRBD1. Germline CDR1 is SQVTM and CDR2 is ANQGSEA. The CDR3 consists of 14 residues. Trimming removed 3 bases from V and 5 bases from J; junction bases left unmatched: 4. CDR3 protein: CSVDGTGGVDTQYF. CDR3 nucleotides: TGCAGCGTTGACGGGACAGGGGGTGTAGATACGCAGTATTTT.

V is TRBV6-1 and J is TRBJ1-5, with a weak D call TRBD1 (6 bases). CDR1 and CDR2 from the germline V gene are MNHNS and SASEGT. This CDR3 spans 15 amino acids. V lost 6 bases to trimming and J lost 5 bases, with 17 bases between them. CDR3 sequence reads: CASSLQGTLDQPQHF. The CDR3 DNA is TGTGCCAGCAGCCTACAGGGCACGCTCGATCAGCCCCAGCATTTT.

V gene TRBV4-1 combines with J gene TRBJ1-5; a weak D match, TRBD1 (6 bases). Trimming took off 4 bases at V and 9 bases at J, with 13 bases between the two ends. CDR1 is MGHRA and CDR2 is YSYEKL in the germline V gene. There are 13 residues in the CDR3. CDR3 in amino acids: CASSLLLTGPQHF. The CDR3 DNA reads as TGCGCCAGCAGCCTATTACTGACAGGGCCCCAGCATTTT.

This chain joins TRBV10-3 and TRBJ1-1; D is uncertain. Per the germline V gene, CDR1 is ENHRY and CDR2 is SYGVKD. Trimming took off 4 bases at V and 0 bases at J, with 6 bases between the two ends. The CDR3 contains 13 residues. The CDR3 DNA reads TGTGCCATCAGTGCAATTATGAACACTGAAGCTTTCTTT. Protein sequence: CAISAIMNTEAFF.

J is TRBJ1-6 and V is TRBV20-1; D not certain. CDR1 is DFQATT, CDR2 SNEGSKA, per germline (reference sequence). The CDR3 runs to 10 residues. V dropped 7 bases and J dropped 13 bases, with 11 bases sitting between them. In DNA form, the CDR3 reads TGCAGTGTAGACCGCCCCCCCCTCCACTTT. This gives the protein CSVDRPPLHF.